One and the same sample provided the 7 T cell receptor beta chains below, sequenced in a study of tumor and adjacent non-tumor tissue in lung cancer. No cell sorting was done before RNA was extracted from the tissue. The normal lung tissue was taken more than 3 cm from the tumor edge. A modified ARM-PCR protocol with three rounds of nested PCR amplified TCRbeta. TCRdb reprocessed the multiplex PCR reads with MiXCR, giving one entry per CDR3 protein. There are tens of thousands of distinct CDR3 sequences in the sample; about 80% occur only once, and 30% to 50% lies in the top ten. The sequencing input was distant non-tumor lung tissue. All receptors derive from a man aged 70-80 years with non-small cell lung cancer.

A note on this clonotype: Germline is not matched at one junction end, which may reflect a read error. V and J are TRBV12-3 or TRBV12-4 and TRBJ2-1; maybe TRBD2 (5 bases). The CDR3 runs to 13 residues. The CDR3: CVSTLRVGNELFF. The CDR3 DNA sequence: TGTGTCAGCACCCTGCGGGTTGGCAATGAGCTGTTCTTC.

This clonotype was picked up one time. The rearrangement uses TRBV4-1 and TRBJ1-4; possibly TRBD1 for D (6 bases). Trimming pared 3 bases from V and 8 bases from J, leaving 19 bases between. Per germline, CDR1 MGHRA and CDR2 YSYEKL. This CDR3 has 16 amino acids. CDR3 region: CASSQVGGQGSEKLFF. In nucleotides, the CDR3 is TGCGCCAGCAGCCAGGTAGGGGGGCAGGGGAGCGAAAAACTGTTTTTT.

This chain links TRBV5-5 with TRBJ2-3; 8 nucleotides match TRBD2. The germline gives CDR1 SGHKS, CDR2 YYEKEE (reference sequence). The junction had 8 bases not matched to a gene; V was cut back by 4 bases and J by 1 base. This CDR3 has 16 residues. The CDR3 loop reads CASSPAQAGGTDTQYF. The CDR3 DNA sequence: TGTGCCAGCAGCCCGGCCCAAGCGGGGGGCACAGATACGCAGTATTTT.

In regard to this clonotype: This CDR3 fails to terminate in the conserved phenylalanine or tryptophan, so it likely reflects a read error. The rearrangement links TRBV11-3 to TRBJ2-3; maybe TRBD2 (5 bases). Germline V gene data show CDR1 as SGHNT and CDR2 as YENEEA. The CDR3 is 12 residues long. For the CDR3, the DNA is TGTGCCAGCGGCTTAACAGCGGTTACGCAGTATTTA. Translated: CASGLTAVTQYL.

About this clonotype itself: Relative to the germline gene, one junction end is altered; a read error may explain this. The chain uses TRBV11-2 and TRBJ1-2; weak D call: TRBD1 (5 bases). This CDR3 comprises 12 residues. The V gene's germline CDR1 is SGHAT and CDR2 FQNNGV. The CDR3 is CASSQGQYGYTF. The CDR3 DNA sequence: TGTGCCAGCAGCCAAGGACAATATGGCTACACCTTT.

This chain uses TRBV28 with TRBJ2-7, with TRBD2 identical over 10 bases. This CDR3 region has 15 residues. After removal of 5 bases from V and 6 bases from J, the junction contained 10 bases not matched to a gene. Germline V gives CDR1 MDHEN, CDR2 SYDVKM. The CDR3 loop reads CASSPLAGGPGEQYF. The CDR3 nucleotides are TGTGCCAGCAGTCCATTAGCGGGAGGACCGGGCGAGCAGTACTTC.

As regards this clonotype: Being one base from a much bigger clone, this may be a read error. Likely a read error: the CDR3 ends without its conserved phenylalanine or tryptophan. The gene calls are TRBV6-6 and TRBJ2-7, with 8 nucleotides matching TRBD2. The V and J ends lost 2 bases and 0 bases, in that order; junction bases with no gene match: 0. This CDR3 region has 14 residues. Germline loops: CDR1 MNHNY, CDR2 SVGAGI (reference sequence). CDR3: CASSYSGGSYEQYL. In DNA, the CDR3 is TGTGCCAGCAGTTACAGCGGGGGCTCCTACGAGCAGTACTTA.